The present T cell receptor beta chain was sequenced within a study of spatial heterogeneity in lung cancer. Germline lookup yields CDR1 SGHRS and CDR2 YFSETQ. V was pared by 0 bases and J by 4 bases, with 3 bases of the junction left unmatched. CDR3 length equals 15 residues. This clonotype was seen a handful of times. Regarding time point: sample taken at primary tumor resection. Unsorted samples of tumor, nontumor lung or frozen PBMC had their whole RNA sequenced. The donors comprised approximately 75 untreated early-stage non-small cell lung cancer patients. TCRdb redid the calling of the 5' RACE reads with MiXCR, one entry per CDR3 protein. The sample lists approximately 44,000 distinct CDR3 sequences, approximately 13% occurring once.

The gene calls are TRBV5-1 and TRBJ1-4; 7 nucleotides align to TRBD1. The clonotype originates from a male donor with early-stage non-small cell lung cancer. The sequencing used PBMCs, collected at surgery. The CDR3 region is CASSLAGGGNEKLFF. The CDR3 DNA follows: TGCGCCAGCAGCTTGGCAGGGGGAGGTAATGAAAAACTGTTTTTT.